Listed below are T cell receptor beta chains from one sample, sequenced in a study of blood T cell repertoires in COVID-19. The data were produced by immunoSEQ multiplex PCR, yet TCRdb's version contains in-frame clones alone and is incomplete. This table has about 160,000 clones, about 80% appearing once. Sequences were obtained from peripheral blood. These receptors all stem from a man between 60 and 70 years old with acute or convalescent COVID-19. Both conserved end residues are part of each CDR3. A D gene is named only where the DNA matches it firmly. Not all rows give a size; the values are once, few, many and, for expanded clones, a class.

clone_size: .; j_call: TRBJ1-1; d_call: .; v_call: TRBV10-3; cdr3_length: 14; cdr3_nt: TGTGCCATCACCCCAATGGGGGGACGGGCTGAAGCTTTCTTT; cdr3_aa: CAITPMGGRAEAFF
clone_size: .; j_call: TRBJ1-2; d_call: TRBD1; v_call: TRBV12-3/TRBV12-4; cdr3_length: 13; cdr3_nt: TGTGCCAGCAGCCCAGGGGGGAACTATGGCTACACCTTC; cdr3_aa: CASSPGGNYGYTF
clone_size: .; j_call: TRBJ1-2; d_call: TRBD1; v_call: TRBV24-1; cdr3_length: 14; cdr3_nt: TGTGCCACCAGTGATTCACAGGGGGCGAATGGCTACACCTTC; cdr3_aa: CATSDSQGANGYTF
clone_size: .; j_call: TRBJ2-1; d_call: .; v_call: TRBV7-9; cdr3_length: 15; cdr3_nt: TGTGCCAGCAGCCGGGACACGGGCTCCTACAATGAGCAGTTCTTC; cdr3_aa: CASSRDTGSYNEQFF
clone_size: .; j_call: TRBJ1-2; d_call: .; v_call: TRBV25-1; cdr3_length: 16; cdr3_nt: TGTGCCAGCAGTGGACTTCGGACAGACGCAAACTATGGCTACACCTTC; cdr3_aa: CASSGLRTDANYGYTF
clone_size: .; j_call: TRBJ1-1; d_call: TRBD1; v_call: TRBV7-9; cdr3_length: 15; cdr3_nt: TGTGCCAGCAGCCCGACTAACACAGGGGGCACTGAAGCTTTCTTT; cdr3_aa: CASSPTNTGGTEAFF
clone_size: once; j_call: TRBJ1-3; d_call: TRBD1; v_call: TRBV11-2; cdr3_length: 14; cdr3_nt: TGTGCCAGCAGCTTGGACAGGGGGGGTGACACCATATATTTT; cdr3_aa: CASSLDRGGDTIYF
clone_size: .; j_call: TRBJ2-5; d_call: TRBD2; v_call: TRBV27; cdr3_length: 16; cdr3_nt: TGTGCCAGCAGTTTATCGCTAGCGGGGGGCCTTGAGACCCAGTACTTC; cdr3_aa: CASSLSLAGGLETQYF
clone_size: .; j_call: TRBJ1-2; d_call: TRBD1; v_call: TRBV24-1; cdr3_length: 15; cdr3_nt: TGTGCCACCAGTGACCCCCGAGTCGGGACAGATGGCTACACCTTC; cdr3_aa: CATSDPRVGTDGYTF
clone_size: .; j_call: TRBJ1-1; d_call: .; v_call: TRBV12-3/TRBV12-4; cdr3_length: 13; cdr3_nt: TGTGCCACCTACAGGGAAGTAGGCACTGAAGCTTTCTTT; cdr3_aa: CATYREVGTEAFF
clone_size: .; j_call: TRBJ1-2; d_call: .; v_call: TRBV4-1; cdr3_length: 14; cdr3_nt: TGCGCCAGCCGGCTCTGGAGGGGAGACTATGGCTACACCTTC; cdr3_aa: CASRLWRGDYGYTF
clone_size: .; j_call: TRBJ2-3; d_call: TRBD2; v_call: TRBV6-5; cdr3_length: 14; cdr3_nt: TGTGCCAGTCACAAGACGGGGGGAAGGGATACGCAGTATTTT; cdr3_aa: CASHKTGGRDTQYF
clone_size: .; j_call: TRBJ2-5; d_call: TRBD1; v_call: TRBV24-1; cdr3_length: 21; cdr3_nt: TGTGCCACCAGTGATCCTGGACGAGGGGGCCGACAGGGTTTTTCCAAAGAGACCCAGTACTTC; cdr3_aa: CATSDPGRGGRQGFSKETQYF
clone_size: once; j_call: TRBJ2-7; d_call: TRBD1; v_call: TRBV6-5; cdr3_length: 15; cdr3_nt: TGTGCCAGCAGTTACTCAGACAGGGGCGCCTACGAGCAGTACTTC; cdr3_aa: CASSYSDRGAYEQYF
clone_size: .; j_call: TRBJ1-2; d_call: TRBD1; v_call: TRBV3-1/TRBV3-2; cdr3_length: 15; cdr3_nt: TGTGCCAGCAGCCAAGACCGACAGGGCTGGCGTGGCTACACCTTC; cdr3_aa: CASSQDRQGWRGYTF
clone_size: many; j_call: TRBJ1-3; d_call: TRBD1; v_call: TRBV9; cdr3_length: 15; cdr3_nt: TGTGCCAGCAGCCTAGGGGACAGCTCTGGAAACACCATATATTTT; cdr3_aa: CASSLGDSSGNTIYF
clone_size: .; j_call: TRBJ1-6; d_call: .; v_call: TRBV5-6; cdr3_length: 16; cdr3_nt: TGTGCCAGCAGCTTCAATCATCAGGGAGGTAATTCACCCCTCCACTTT; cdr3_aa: CASSFNHQGGNSPLHF
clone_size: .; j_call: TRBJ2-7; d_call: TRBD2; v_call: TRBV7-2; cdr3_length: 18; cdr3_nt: TGTGCCAGCAGCTTAACCGGGACTAGCGGGGGGACGCACTACGAGCAGTACTTC; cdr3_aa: CASSLTGTSGGTHYEQYF
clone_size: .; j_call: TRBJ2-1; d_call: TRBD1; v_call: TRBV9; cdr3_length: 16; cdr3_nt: TGTGCCAGCAGCGTCTCCGGGACAGGGGGCCCAGGTGAGCAGTTCTTC; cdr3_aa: CASSVSGTGGPGEQFF
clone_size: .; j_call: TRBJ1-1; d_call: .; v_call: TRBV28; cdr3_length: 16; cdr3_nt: TGTGCCAGCAGTTTGGGGGGGGCCATAGGGAACACTGAAGCTTTCTTT; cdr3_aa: CASSLGGAIGNTEAFF
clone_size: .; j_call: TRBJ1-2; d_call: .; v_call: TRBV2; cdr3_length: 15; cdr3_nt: TGTGCCAGCAGTTATTTACAGGTGTCGAACTATGGCTACACCTTC; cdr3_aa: CASSYLQVSNYGYTF
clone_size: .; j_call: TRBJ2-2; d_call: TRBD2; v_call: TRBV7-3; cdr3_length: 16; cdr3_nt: TGTGCCAGCAGCTTAAGGAACGGGGGGGCTCCCGGGGAGCTGTTTTTT; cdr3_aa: CASSLRNGGAPGELFF
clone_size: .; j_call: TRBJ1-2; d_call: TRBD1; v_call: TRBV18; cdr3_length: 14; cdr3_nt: TGTGCCAGCTCACCAAGACAGGGCGGGGATGGCTACACCTTC; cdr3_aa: CASSPRQGGDGYTF
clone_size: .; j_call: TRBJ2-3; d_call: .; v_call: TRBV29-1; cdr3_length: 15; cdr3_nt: TGCAGCGTACAACCCGACTACCCCGGTGTGGATACGCAGTATTTT; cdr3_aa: CSVQPDYPGVDTQYF
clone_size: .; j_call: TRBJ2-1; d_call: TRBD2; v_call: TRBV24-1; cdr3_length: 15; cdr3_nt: TGTGCCACCAGTCCCAGCGGGGGGCTATACAATGAGCAGTTCTTC; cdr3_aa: CATSPSGGLYNEQFF
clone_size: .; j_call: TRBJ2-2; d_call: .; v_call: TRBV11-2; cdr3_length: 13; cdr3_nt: TGTGCCAGCAGCCTGGGGGGCACCGGGGAGCTGTTTTTT; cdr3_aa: CASSLGGTGELFF
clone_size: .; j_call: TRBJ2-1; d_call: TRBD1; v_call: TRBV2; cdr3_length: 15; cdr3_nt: TGTGCCAGCAGTGTTTATACAGGGGGTTACAATGAGCAGTTCTTC; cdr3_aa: CASSVYTGGYNEQFF
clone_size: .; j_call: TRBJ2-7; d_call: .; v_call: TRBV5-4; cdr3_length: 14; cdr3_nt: TGTGCCAGCACCCATACGGACAGACCCTACGAGCAGTACTTC; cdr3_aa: CASTHTDRPYEQYF
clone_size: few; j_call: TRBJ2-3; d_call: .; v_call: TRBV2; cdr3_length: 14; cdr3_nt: TGTGCCAGCTCCTACAGCCTGGGCGCAGATACGCAGTATTTT; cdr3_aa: CASSYSLGADTQYF
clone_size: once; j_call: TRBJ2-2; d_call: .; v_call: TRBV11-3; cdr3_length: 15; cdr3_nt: TGTGCCAGCAGCCCCACTCGGGCGGGCACCGGGGAGCTGTTTTTT; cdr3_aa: CASSPTRAGTGELFF
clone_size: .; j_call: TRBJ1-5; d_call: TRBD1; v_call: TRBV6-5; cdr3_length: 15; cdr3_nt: TGTGCCAGCACCTCGGACAGGCAAGCTAATCAGCCCCAGCATTTT; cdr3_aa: CASTSDRQANQPQHF
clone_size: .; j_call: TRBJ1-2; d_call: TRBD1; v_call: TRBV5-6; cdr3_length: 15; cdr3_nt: TGTGCCAGCAGCTTGGTACAGGGGTTGAGCTATGGCTACACCTTC; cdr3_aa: CASSLVQGLSYGYTF
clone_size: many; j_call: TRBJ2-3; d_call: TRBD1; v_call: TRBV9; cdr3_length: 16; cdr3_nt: TGTGCCAGCAGTAACACACCCGGACAGGGTCTAGATACGCAGTATTTT; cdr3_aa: CASSNTPGQGLDTQYF
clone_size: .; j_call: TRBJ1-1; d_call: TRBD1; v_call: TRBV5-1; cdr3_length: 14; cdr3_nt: TGCGCCAGCAGCTTGTTACGCAGGGGGGAAGAGGCTTTCTTT; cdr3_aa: CASSLLRRGEEAFF
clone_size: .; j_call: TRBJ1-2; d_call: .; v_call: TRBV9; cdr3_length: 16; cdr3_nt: TGTGCCAGCAGCGGAGGTCAGATCGGGGCTAACTATGGCTACACCTTC; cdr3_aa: CASSGGQIGANYGYTF
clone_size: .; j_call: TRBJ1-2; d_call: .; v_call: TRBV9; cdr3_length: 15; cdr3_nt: TGTGCCAGCAGCCCCACTGTGGGGGGGGACTATGGCTACACCTTC; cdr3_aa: CASSPTVGGDYGYTF
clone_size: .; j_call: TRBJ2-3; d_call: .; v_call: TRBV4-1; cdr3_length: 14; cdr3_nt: TGCGCCAGCAGCCAGCAACAGGGCACAGATACGCAGTATTTT; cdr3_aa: CASSQQQGTDTQYF
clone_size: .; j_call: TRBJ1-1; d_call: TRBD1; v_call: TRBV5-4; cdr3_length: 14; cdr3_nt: TGTGCCAGCAGACGGGAGGGGGCAAACACTGAAGCTTTCTTT; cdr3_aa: CASRREGANTEAFF
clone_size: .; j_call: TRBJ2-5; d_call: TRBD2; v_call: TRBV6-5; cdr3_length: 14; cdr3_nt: TGTGCCAGCAGTCCCCGGGGGGGACAAGAGACCCAGTACTTC; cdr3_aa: CASSPRGGQETQYF
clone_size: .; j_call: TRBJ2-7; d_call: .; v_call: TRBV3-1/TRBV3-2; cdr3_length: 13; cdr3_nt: TGTGCCAGCAGCCAAGCAGGGGAAGACGAGCAGTACTTC; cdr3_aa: CASSQAGEDEQYF
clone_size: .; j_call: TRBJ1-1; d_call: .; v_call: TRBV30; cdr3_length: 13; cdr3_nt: TGTGCCTGGATAAACAGGCCTGGGCAGTATGCTTTCTTT; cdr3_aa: CAWINRPGQYAFF
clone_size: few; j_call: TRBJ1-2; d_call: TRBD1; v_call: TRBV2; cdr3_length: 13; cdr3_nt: TGTGCCAGTACTCGGGACAGTACTTATGGCTACACCTTC; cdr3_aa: CASTRDSTYGYTF
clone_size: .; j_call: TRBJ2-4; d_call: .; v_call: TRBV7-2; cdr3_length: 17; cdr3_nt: TGTGCCAGCAGCCCCCGTGGTAGCGGAGGGCCCAAAAACATTCAGTACTTC; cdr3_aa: CASSPRGSGGPKNIQYF
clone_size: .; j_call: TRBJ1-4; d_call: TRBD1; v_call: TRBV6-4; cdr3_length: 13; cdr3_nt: TGTGCCAGCGGTACAGGGGCAGGGGAAAAACTGTTTTTT; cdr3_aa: CASGTGAGEKLFF
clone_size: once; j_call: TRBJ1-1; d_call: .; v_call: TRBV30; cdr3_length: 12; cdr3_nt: TGTGCCCGGGGGGCCGGGCGAGCTGAAGCTTTCTTT; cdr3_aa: CARGAGRAEAFF
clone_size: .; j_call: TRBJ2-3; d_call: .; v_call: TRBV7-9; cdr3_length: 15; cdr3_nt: TGTGCCAGCAGCCCTAGACGAGCCGTCACAGATACGCAGTATTTT; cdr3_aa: CASSPRRAVTDTQYF
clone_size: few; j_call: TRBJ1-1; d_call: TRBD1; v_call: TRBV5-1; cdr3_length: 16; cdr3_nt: TGCGCCAGCAGCCAGGGACAGGGGATAGCGAACACTGAAGCTTTCTTT; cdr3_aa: CASSQGQGIANTEAFF
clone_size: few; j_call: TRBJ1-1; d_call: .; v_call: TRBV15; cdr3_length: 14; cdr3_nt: TGTGCCACCAGCAGAGGAGCGTTTCGAACTGAAGCTTTCTTT; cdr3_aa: CATSRGAFRTEAFF
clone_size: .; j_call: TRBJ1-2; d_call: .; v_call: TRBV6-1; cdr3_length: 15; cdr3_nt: TGTGCCAGCAGTGAAGAAAGACACCCCGCCTATGGCTACACCTTC; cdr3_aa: CASSEERHPAYGYTF
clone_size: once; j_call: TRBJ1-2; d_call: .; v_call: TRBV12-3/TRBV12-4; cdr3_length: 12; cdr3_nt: TGTGCCAGCAGTTTATTTCGGGAAGGCTACACCTTC; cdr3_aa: CASSLFREGYTF
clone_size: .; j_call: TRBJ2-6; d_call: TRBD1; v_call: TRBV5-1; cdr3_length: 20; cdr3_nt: TGCGCCAGCAGCTCAGGAGCACAGGGGGTCCTGCTCTCTGGGGCCAACGTCCTGACTTTC; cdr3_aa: CASSSGAQGVLLSGANVLTF
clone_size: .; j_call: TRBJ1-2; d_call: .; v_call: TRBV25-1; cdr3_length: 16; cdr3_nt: TGTGCCAGCAGTGACCCCGGGACACCGAACGTCTATGGCTACACCTTC; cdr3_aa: CASSDPGTPNVYGYTF
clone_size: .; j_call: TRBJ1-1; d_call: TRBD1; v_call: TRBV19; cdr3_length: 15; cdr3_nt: TGTGCCAGTAGTATAGATCTCGGGACAGGGAGCGAAGCTTTCTTT; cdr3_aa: CASSIDLGTGSEAFF